What follows are 24 T cell receptor beta chains derived from one specimen sequenced in a study of blood T cell repertoires in COVID-19. TCRdb's copy holds only in-frame clones and misses some; the assay was immunoSEQ multiplex PCR. The data show a few hundred thousand clones, 80% to 85% seen once. Sequencing input: peripheral blood. The receptors were gathered from an older person with COVID-19, enrolled during active disease.

The V call is TRBV6-6, the J call TRBJ2-4; TRBD2 matches 15 bases. The CDR3 sequence is 19 residues long. Germline CDR1 and CDR2: MNHNY and SVGAGI (reference sequence). J lost 1 base, V lost 5 bases, and 9 bases had no gene match. CDR3 region: CASSPRGTSGGFAKNIQYF. CDR3 DNA: TGTGCCAGCAGTCCCCGGGGGACTAGCGGGGGGTTTGCCAAAAACATTCAGTACTTC.

The CDR3 nucleotides read TGTGCCAGCAGCTTAGGGGGGCTAGCGGGGAGCACAGATACGCAGTATTTT. It yields the protein CASSLGGLAGSTDTQYF. The J gene is TRBJ2-3, the V gene TRBV7-2; 9 bases line up with TRBD2. Germline V gene lookup returns CDR1 SGHTA and CDR2 FQGNSA. This CDR3 contains 17 residues. V was pared by 1 base and J by 0 bases, with 5 bases of the junction left unmatched. Using reference TRBV7-2 and TRBJ2-3 for the parts outside the CDR3, the full variable domain is GAGVSQSPSNKVTEKGKDVELRCDPISGHTALYWYRQSLGQGLEFLIYFQGNSAPDKSGLPSDRFSAERTGGSVSTLTIQRTQQEDSAVYLCASSLGGLAGSTDTQYFGPGTRLTVL.

This rearrangement joins TRBV27 to TRBJ2-5; the D gene is possibly TRBD1 (6 bases). The CDR3 length is 14 residues. V dropped 1 base and J dropped 0 bases, with 6 bases sitting between them. Germline assignment: CDR1 MNHEY and CDR2 SMNVEV (reference sequence). The CDR3, as DNA: TGTGCCAGCAGTTTATGGACAGACCAAGAGACCCAGTACTTC. Its translation: CASSLWTDQETQYF.

This chain joins TRBV19 and TRBJ1-5; D remains unclear. The CDR3 length is 13 residues. The V end was cut by 5 bases, the J end by 2 bases, with 7 bases between. CDR1 and CDR2 (germline): LNHDA, SQIVND (reference sequence). The CDR3 DNA reads as TGTGCCAGTAGTTTCGCAGGCAATCAGCCCCAGCATTTT. As protein: CASSFAGNQPQHF.

The chain uses TRBV5-5 and TRBJ1-1; the D gene is possibly TRBD1 (6 bases). V was pared by 4 bases and J by 10 bases, with 17 bases between. Looked up from germline, CDR1 is SGHKS and CDR2 is YYEKEE (reference sequence). The CDR3 consists of 13 residues. CDR3 protein: CASSLRTVDGAFF. The CDR3, as DNA: TGTGCCAGCAGCCTACGGACAGTTGATGGAGCTTTCTTT.

This clone was counted only a few times. The J gene is TRBJ2-3, the V gene TRBV7-9; possible D gene TRBD1, 7 bases. V was pared by 5 bases and J by 4 bases, with 10 bases between. This CDR3 region has 13 residues. Germline V gene sequence: CDR1 SEHNR, CDR2 FQNEAQ (reference sequence). The CDR3, as DNA: TGTGCCAGCAGCCCCAGGGGGGCAGATACGCAGTATTTT. Translating it yields CASSPRGADTQYF.

The DNA of the CDR3 is TGTGCCAGCAGCCAAATGACAGGGGCTGGGGCCAACGTCCTGACTTTC. Translation gives CASSQMTGAGANVLTF. This sequence joins TRBV5-5 and TRBJ2-6, with 8 nucleotides matching TRBD1. The CDR3 is 16 residues long. CDR1 SGHKS and CDR2 YYEKEE come from the germline V gene (reference sequence). Losses at the gene ends were 4 bases for V and 2 bases for J; bases not matched to a gene: 5.

This chain links TRBV12-3 or TRBV12-4 with TRBJ1-1; D gene ambiguous. V lost 3 bases to trimming and J lost 3 bases, with 8 bases between them. The CDR3 consists of 13 residues. The CDR3, as DNA: TGTGCCAGCAGTTTTAATCGTTACACTGAAGCTTTCTTT. It encodes CASSFNRYTEAFF.

Only a few counts were recorded for this clone. V is TRBV6-5 and J is TRBJ1-2, with a weak D call TRBD1 (5 bases). Trimming stripped 6 bases from V and 9 bases from J, with 17 bases between. The CDR3 sequence is 13 residues long. CDR1 and CDR2 (germline): MNHEY, SVGAGI. The CDR3 sequence: CASRDPKQASYTF. CDR3 coding DNA: TGTGCCAGCAGGGACCCTAAACAGGCGAGCTACACCTTC.

The rearrangement joins TRBV28 to TRBJ1-6; D is unclear. The CDR3 spans 14 residues. Trimming stripped 7 bases from V and 16 bases from J, with 23 bases between. CDR1 MDHEN and CDR2 SYDVKM come from the germline V gene. This CDR3 is CASTPRWEAHRLHF. Here the CDR3 DNA reads TGTGCCAGCACCCCAAGATGGGAGGCGCATAGACTCCACTTT.

This sequence joins TRBV6-2 or TRBV6-3 and TRBJ1-5; unclear D gene. Trimming shortened V by 2 bases and J by 4 bases, and 12 bases separated the two germline ends. From germline, CDR1 is MNHEY and CDR2 SVGEGT. This CDR3 has 15 amino acids. This chain's CDR3 is CASSYAAEGNQPQHF. CDR3 in DNA: TGTGCCAGCAGTTACGCGGCGGAAGGTAATCAGCCCCAGCATTTT.

This chain joins TRBV28 and TRBJ1-1; TRBD1 matches 7 bases. Trimming took 2 bases from V and 3 from J; bases not matched to a gene: 6. The CDR3 extends over 15 amino acids. Per the germline V gene, CDR1 is MDHEN and CDR2 is SYDVKM. This chain's CDR3 is CASSLMVQGYTEAFF. DNA of the CDR3: TGTGCCAGCAGTTTAATGGTACAGGGGTACACTGAAGCTTTCTTT.

The V gene is TRBV28, the J gene TRBJ2-2; D is uncertain. In germline, CDR1 is MDHEN, CDR2 SYDVKM. CDR3 length equals 12 residues. V was trimmed by 3 bases and J by 7 bases, leaving 6 bases between them. The CDR3 DNA sequence: TGTGCCAGCAGTTTTTCCGGCGGGGAGCTGTTTTTT. Its protein product is CASSFSGGELFF.

The genes are TRBV30 and TRBJ1-1; 7 nucleotides match TRBD1. CDR3 length: 13 amino acids. The germline CDR1 and CDR2 sequences are GTSNPN and SVGIG (reference sequence). V gave up 4 bases and J gave up 2 bases; unmatched junction bases: 4. The CDR3 DNA sequence: TGTGCCTGGATACCAGGGGGAAACACTGAAGCTTTCTTT. It is translated as CAWIPGGNTEAFF.

This chain connects TRBV29-1 to TRBJ2-1, with 7 positions matching TRBD2. V trimming: 4 bases; J trimming: 4 bases; junction bases outside the gene matches: 7. The CDR3 is 14 residues long. From germline, CDR1 is SQVTM and CDR2 ANQGSEA. The CDR3 loop reads CSVVASGLYNEQFF. The CDR3 DNA reads as TGCAGCGTTGTGGCTAGCGGATTATACAATGAGCAGTTCTTC.

The chain has TRBV21-1 and TRBJ2-3; the DNA was not compared with TRBD1, the D call given in the table. TRBV21-1 counts as a pseudogene. The CDR3 loop spans 18 amino acids. The CDR3, as DNA: TGTGCCAGCAGCAAAGTAAGGAAGGGCAGGGGTCGCACAGATACGCAGTATTTT. Its protein product is CASSKVRKGRGRTDTQYF.

This clone was seen once. This chain links TRBV6-6 with TRBJ1-4; 8 bases align to TRBD1. The CDR3 extends over 16 amino acids. Germline loops: CDR1 MNHNY, CDR2 SVGAGI (reference sequence). The V gene end was trimmed by 2 bases and the J gene end by 7 bases; junction bases not matched to a gene: 9. This chain's CDR3 is CASSYEGSRGLEKLFF. In DNA, the CDR3 is TGTGCCAGCAGTTACGAAGGAAGCAGGGGGCTTGAAAAACTGTTTTTT.

The J gene is TRBJ1-5, the V gene TRBV23-1, with 9 bases aligning to TRBD1. TRBV23-1 is an open reading frame, and its role is uncertain. V gave up 11 bases and J gave up 6 bases; unmatched junction bases: 8. This CDR3 has 13 amino acids. CDR3 sequence: CAGPGQGVQPQHF. The CDR3 coding sequence is TGCGCCGGTCCGGGACAGGGAGTTCAGCCCCAGCATTTT.

V gene TRBV27 combines with J gene TRBJ1-5; 7 bases are a match to TRBD1. The length of the CDR3 is 15 residues. Germline CDR1 reads MNHEY; CDR2 reads SMNVEV (reference sequence). V shed 2 bases and J 11 bases; nucleotides not matched to a gene: 12. CDR3 nucleotide sequence: TGTGCCAGCAGTTTACGGTGGGACAGCGAAGGGACCCAGCATTTT. This encodes CASSLRWDSEGTQHF.

The chain has TRBV15 and TRBJ2-7; the D is unclear. This CDR3 comprises 16 residues. Germline CDR1 LNHNV, CDR2 YYDKDF (reference sequence). The V end was cut by 1 base, the J end by 0 bases, with 13 bases between. The CDR3 reads CATSRGARYASYEQYF. Written as DNA, the CDR3 is TGTGCCACCAGCAGAGGTGCGCGGTACGCCTCCTACGAGCAGTACTTC. Drawing the rest from reference TRBV15 and TRBJ2-7, the complete variable domain is DAMVIQNPRYQVTQFGKPVTLSCSQTLNHNVMYWYQQKSSQAPKLLFHYYDKDFNNEADTPDNFQSRRPNTSFCFLDIRSPGLGDTAMYLCATSRGARYASYEQYFGPGTRLTVT.

The chain carries TRBV9 and TRBJ2-7; 8 positions agree with TRBD1. V lost 1 base to trimming and J lost 0 bases; unmatched junction nucleotides: 3. The CDR3 sequence is 15 residues long. CDR1 is SGDLS, CDR2 YYNGEE, per germline. This CDR3 reads CASSVQGAGSYEQYF. CDR3 in DNA: TGTGCCAGCAGCGTACAGGGGGCCGGCTCCTACGAGCAGTACTTC.

This sequence joins TRBV15 and TRBJ1-4; TRBD1 matches at 9 bases. V shed 4 bases, J shed 6 bases, and the junction held 3 bases outside the gene matches. The CDR3 covers 14 residues. CDR1 is LNHNV and CDR2 is YYDKDF in the germline V gene (reference sequence). For the CDR3, the DNA is TGTGCCACCAGCATGGGACAGGGCTATGAAAAACTGTTTTTT. Translation: CATSMGQGYEKLFF.

The chain combines TRBV13 with TRBJ2-2; the D gene is possibly TRBD2 (6 bases). Germline values: CDR1 PRHDT, CDR2 FYEKMQ (reference sequence). The V end was cut by 3 bases, the J end by 5 bases, with 13 bases between. The CDR3 loop spans 15 amino acids. The DNA for the CDR3 is TGTGCCAGCAGCTTTTGGGGCCGGGGGACCGGGGAGCTGTTTTTT. It codes for CASSFWGRGTGELFF.

The chain couples TRBV27 to TRBJ2-7; TRBD2 might be the D (6 bases). This CDR3 region has 18 residues. Germline V gene lookup returns CDR1 MNHEY and CDR2 SMNVEV (reference sequence). Trimming stripped 0 bases from V and 0 bases from J, with 18 bases between. For the CDR3, the DNA is TGTGCCAGCAGTTTATCTCGGGGGTTCCGGCCGACCTCCTACGAGCAGTACTTC. As protein: CASSLSRGFRPTSYEQYF.